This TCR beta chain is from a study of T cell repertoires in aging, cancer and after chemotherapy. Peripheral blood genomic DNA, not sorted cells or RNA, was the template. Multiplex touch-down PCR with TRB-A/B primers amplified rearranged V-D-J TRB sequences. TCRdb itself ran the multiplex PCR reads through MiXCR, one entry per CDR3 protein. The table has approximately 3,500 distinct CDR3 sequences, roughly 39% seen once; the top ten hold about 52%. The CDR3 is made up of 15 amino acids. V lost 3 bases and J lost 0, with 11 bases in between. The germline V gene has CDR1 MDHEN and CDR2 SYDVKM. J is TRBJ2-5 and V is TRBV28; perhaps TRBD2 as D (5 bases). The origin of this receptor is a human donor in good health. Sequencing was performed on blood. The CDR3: CASSLAKEDQETQYF. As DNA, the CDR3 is TGTGCCAGCAGTTTGGCTAAGGAGGACCAAGAGACCCAGTACTTC.